The subject of this entry is one TCR beta chain. The sample comes from a study of blood T cell repertoires in COVID-19. Some clones are missing from TCRdb's copy, which holds only in-frame ones; the method was immunoSEQ multiplex PCR. The sample consists of about 160,000 clones, approximately 80% of them appearing once. The J segment lost 4 bases and the V segment lost 6 bases, leaving 5 bases of the junction unmatched. Per germline, CDR1 LNHDA and CDR2 SQIVND (reference sequence). The CDR3 length is 14 residues. This sequence was found in a woman between 55 and 75 years old who had recovered from COVID-19. V is TRBV19 and J is TRBJ2-3; TRBD1 aligns across 9 bases. The sequencing sample was made of PBMCs or T cells enriched from blood (not recorded which). The CDR3 sequence: CASRYRGRADTQYF. The CDR3, as DNA: TGTGCCAGTAGGTACAGGGGGCGTGCAGATACGCAGTATTTT.